One sample yielded the 9 T cell receptor beta chains listed below, sequenced in a study of blood T cell repertoires in COVID-19. Profiling relied on immunoSEQ multiplex PCR, and the TCRdb table lists in-frame clones only, not all of them. In the table there are more than 10,000 clones, 73% of which are singletons. The specimen sequenced was peripheral blood. The origin of the receptors is a human donor in a cohort sampled during active COVID-19.

This clone was observed a few times. This chain uses TRBV27 with TRBJ2-7; D uncertain. The CDR3 has 12 residues. In germline, CDR1 is MNHEY, CDR2 SMNVEV (reference sequence). Trimming removed 0 bases from V and 3 bases from J, with 3 bases in between. The CDR3 sequence: CASSLSFYEQYF. The CDR3 nucleotides are TGTGCCAGCAGTTTATCCTTCTACGAGCAGTACTTC.

This clone was recorded a few times. V usage is TRBV11-2 and J usage is TRBJ2-7; possible D gene TRBD1, 6 bases. The V end lost 2 bases, the J end lost 5 bases, and 13 bases lay between the germline ends. CDR3 length: 14 residues. Germline values: CDR1 SGHAT, CDR2 FQNNGV. The CDR3 loop reads CASSLLRTVNEQYF. The CDR3 nucleotides are TGTGCCAGCAGCTTATTGAGGACAGTTAACGAGCAGTACTTC. The whole variable domain, remainder taken from reference TRBV11-2 and TRBJ2-7, is EAGVAQSPRYKIIEKRQSVAFWCNPISGHATLYWYQQILGQGPKLLIQFQNNGVVDDSQLPKDRFSAERLKGVDSTLKIQPAKLEDSAVYLCASSLLRTVNEQYFGPGTRLTVT.

The rearrangement links TRBV3-1 (or the pseudogene TRBV3-2) to TRBJ1-1, with a tentative D call TRBD1 (5 bases). Trimming removed 0 bases from V and 5 bases from J, with 13 bases in between. Germline values: CDR1 LGHDT, CDR2 YNNKEL (reference sequence). The CDR3 runs to 15 residues. CDR3 sequence reads: CASSQEGGGGTEAFF. The CDR3 nucleotides are TGTGCCAGCAGCCAAGAAGGCGGGGGAGGGACTGAAGCTTTCTTT.

The V call is TRBV2, the J call TRBJ2-1, with D perhaps TRBD2 (6 bases). Germline CDR1 SNHLY, CDR2 FYNNEI. The germline V and J ends were trimmed by 3 bases and 4 bases, with 7 bases remaining between them. This CDR3 has 13 residues. The CDR3 protein is CASSETSYNEQFF. In DNA, the CDR3 is TGTGCCAGCAGTGAGACTAGTTACAATGAGCAGTTCTTC.

The chain combines TRBV9 with TRBJ2-7; 7 bases agree with TRBD1. The CDR3 contains 14 residues. The V gene end was trimmed by 0 bases and the J gene end by 4 bases; junction bases not matched to a gene: 4. Germline lookup yields CDR1 SGDLS and CDR2 YYNGEE. In nucleotides, the CDR3 is TGTGCCAGCAGCGTAGCGGACAGGCCTTACGAGCAGTACTTC. Protein: CASSVADRPYEQYF.

The chain couples TRBV7-2 to TRBJ2-1; a weak D match, TRBD2 (6 bases). CDR3 length equals 13 residues. Trimming shortened V by 3 bases and J by 8 bases, and 11 bases separated the two germline ends. Per the germline V gene, CDR1 is SGHTA and CDR2 is FQGNSA. CDR3 nucleotides: TGTGCCAGCAGCTTCAGACTAGGTCATGAGCAGTTCTTC. This sequence encodes CASSFRLGHEQFF.

The chain joins TRBV6-6 to TRBJ1-5, with D perhaps TRBD1 (6 bases). There are 14 residues in the CDR3. Trimming pared 5 bases from V and 2 bases from J, leaving 10 bases between. Per the germline V gene, CDR1 is MNHNY and CDR2 is SVGAGI (reference sequence). CDR3 nucleotides: TGTGCCAGCAGTCACAGGGTTGGCAATCAGCCCCAGCATTTT. Residues: CASSHRVGNQPQHF.

The rearrangement joins TRBV23-1 to TRBJ1-5; D perhaps matches TRBD1 (5 bases). TRBV23-1 is sorted into the ORF group, with uncertain function. V was clipped by 2 bases and J by 4 bases, with 18 bases between them. The CDR3 totals 17 residues. The CDR3 region is CASSQRGKGALNQPQHF. In nucleotides, the CDR3 is TGCGCCAGCAGTCAACGCGGGAAAGGGGCGCTAAATCAGCCCCAGCATTTT.

The chain links TRBV4-1 to TRBJ2-2; 7 bases are a match to TRBD2. The CDR3 spans 16 residues. Trimming at V came to 3 bases and at J to 5 bases, leaving 9 bases not matched to a gene. CDR1 is MGHRA and CDR2 is YSYEKL in the germline V gene. The DNA of the CDR3 is TGCGCCAGCAGCCATGGAGGAGCGGGGAAAACCGGGGAGCTGTTTTTT. Protein: CASSHGGAGKTGELFF.